The 23 T cell receptor beta chains given below trace back to one sample, sequenced in a study of tissue T cells after allogeneic stem cell transplantation. The time point is: mouse harvest day 14 after allogeneic transplant. Each mouse received 10^7 T-cell-depleted marrow cells plus 10^6 splenic CD5+ T cells by tail vein. Here immunoSEQ multiplex PCR was the method, and the copy in TCRdb shows in-frame clones only, minus some. Counted here are 2,000 to 2,500 clones, less than 50% occurring once; the ten biggest clones make up more than 30%. Sequenced material: lymph node tissue. Every receptor here comes from a female BALB/c mouse given C57BL/6 T cells with graft-versus-host disease after an allogeneic hematopoietic cell transplant.

Turning to this clone: Gene names are mouse gene names. With the read ending 1 residue before the CDR3 end, the germline J gene is used to fill in that end. This rearrangement joins TRBV13-1 to TRBJ2-5; D is perhaps TRBD1 (7 bases). The CDR3 is 14 amino acids. V was pared by 4 bases and J by 2 bases, with 11 bases between. Germline CDR1 reads NSHNY; CDR2 reads SYGAGN. CDR3 DNA (partial): TGTGCCAGCAGTCTAGGGGGCGGCCAAGACACCCAGTAC. Protein: CASSLGGGQDTQY. The complete CDR3 sequence is CASSLGGGQDTQYF.

This clone was observed a few times. Here the gene names and germline are mouse. The read ends 1 residue shy of where the CDR3 ends; the end is completed using the germline J gene. The gene calls are TRBV31 and TRBJ1-4, with D tentatively TRBD1 (6 bases). V was trimmed by 0 bases and J by 3 bases, leaving 11 bases between them. CDR3 size: 15 residues. Germline CDR1 is GKSSPN and CDR2 is SITVG. Incomplete CDR3 DNA: TGTGCCTGGAGTCTAGGACAGAGGACCAACGAAAGATTATTT. Translation gives CAWSLGQRTNERLF. The CDR3 as a whole reads CAWSLGQRTNERLFF.

Concerning this clone: Gene names are the mouse ones. The CDR3 extends 1 residue past the end of the read, so its final part is completed from the germline J gene. V and J are TRBV16 and TRBJ2-5; 8 bases agree with TRBD2. Germline-derived CDR1 and CDR2 are SGHSA and FRNQAP. CDR3 size: 14 residues. Trimming cost V 0 bases and J 5 bases; bases outside gene matches: 1. CDR3 amino acids: CASSLDGGGDTQYF. The part of the CDR3 DNA that was read is TGTGCAAGCAGCTTAGATGGGGGGGGAGACACCCAGTAC.

Of note for this clone: Mouse gene names apply. The read comes to an end 1 residue before the CDR3 does, leaving the germline J gene to fill in the end. This chain links TRBV3 with TRBJ2-1, with 10 bases that match TRBD2. The CDR3 totals 15 residues. CDR1 is SNHLY, CDR2 FYNGKV, per germline (reference sequence). With V trimmed by 3 bases and J by 5 bases, 4 bases remained unmatched. The CDR3 region is CASSFLGGRDAEQFF. Partial CDR3 DNA: TGTGCCAGCAGCTTTCTGGGGGGGCGCGATGCTGAGCAGTTC.

This clone was counted only a few times. Each gene name is a mouse one. Read data end 1 residue before the CDR3 end; the end is taken from the germline J gene. This chain connects TRBV26 to TRBJ2-7; D is uncertain. Trimming stripped 1 base from V and 1 base from J, with 8 bases between. The CDR3 runs 14 residues. Looked up from germline, CDR1 is KGHPV and CDR2 is FQNQEV (reference sequence). CDR3 in amino acids: CASSLLGGSYEQYF. The sequenced part of the CDR3 DNA is TGTGCCAGCAGTCTGTTGGGAGGATCCTATGAACAGTAC.

Details on this clone: Genes and germline come from the mouse. The observed sequence ends 1 residue before the CDR3 terminus, with the missing tail filled in from the germline J gene. The V call is TRBV12-2, the J call TRBJ2-4; 7 nucleotides align to TRBD2. The CDR3 has 15 residues. V was clipped by 4 bases and J by 1 base; unmatched bases: 7. From germline, CDR1 is SGHLS and CDR2 HYDKME. CDR3 amino acids: CASSPTGGGQNTLYF. The DNA read from the CDR3 is TGTGCCAGCTCCCCCACGGGGGGGGGTCAAAACACCTTGTAC.

Details on this clone: Gene and germline names: mouse. The read gets to within 1 residue of the CDR3 end, and the germline J gene fills in the rest. The chain joins TRBV3 to TRBJ2-1, with 9 bases aligning to TRBD2. The trim removed 5 bases at V and 1 base at J, leaving 3 bases unmatched. This CDR3 has 15 residues. Germline CDR1 and CDR2: SNHLY and FYNGKV (reference sequence). The covered CDR3 bases are TGTGCCAGCAGCATCGGACTGGGGAACTATGCTGAGCAGTTC. Translating gives CASSIGLGNYAEQF. The full-length CDR3 reads as CASSIGLGNYAEQFF. The full variable domain, completed using reference TRBV3 and TRBJ2-1, is GPKVLQIPSHQIIDMGQMVTLNCDPVSNHLYFYWYKQILGQQMEFLVNFYNGKVMEKSKLFKDQFSVERPDGSYFTLKIQPTALEDSAVYFCASSIGLGNYAEQFFGPGTRLTVL.

As concerns this clone: These gene names are mouse names. The CDR3 end is not reached by the read, which stops 1 residue before it; the germline J gene fills it in. This chain links TRBV26 with TRBJ2-7; D ambiguous. Trimming removed 3 bases from V and 3 bases from J, with 6 bases in between. From germline, CDR1 is KGHPV and CDR2 FQNQEV (reference sequence). CDR3 length: 12 residues. Here the CDR3 reads CASSLDNYEQYF. The sequenced CDR3 bases are TGTGCCAGCAGTCTAGACAACTATGAACAGTAC.

Comment on this clone: The gene symbols are mouse symbols. The sequenced fragment ends 1 residue before the CDR3 boundary, so the rest is inferred from the germline J gene. This chain connects TRBV12-2 to TRBJ2-4, with D perhaps TRBD1 or TRBD2 (5 bases each). V was clipped by 2 bases and J by 0 bases, with 8 bases between them. This CDR3 spans 14 amino acids. The germline gives CDR1 SGHLS, CDR2 HYDKME. CDR3 DNA, as far as it was read: TGTGCCAGCTCTCACCGGGGGAGTCAAAACACCTTGTAC. Its protein product is CASSHRGSQNTLY. The entire CDR3 protein is CASSHRGSQNTLYF.

As concerns this clone: Gene names are mouse gene names. The sequenced fragment ends 1 residue before the CDR3 boundary, so the rest is inferred from the germline J gene. The gene calls are TRBV13-3 and TRBJ2-7, with 8 bases lining up with TRBD2. Germline V gene sequence: CDR1 NNHDY, CDR2 SYVADS. The CDR3 extends over 14 amino acids. The V gene end was trimmed by 4 bases and the J gene end by 6 bases; junction bases not matched to a gene: 9. The part of the CDR3 DNA that was read is TGTGCCAGCAGTTTAGTGGGGGGGGCGCGTGAACAGTAC. It encodes CASSLVGGAREQY. The complete CDR3 protein is CASSLVGGAREQYF.

On this clone itself: Mouse germline and gene names are used. The DNA read from the CDR3 is TGTGCCAGCAGTCTGTCGGAGGGAGGCACAGAAGTCTTC. Protein sequence: CASSLSEGGTEVF. The complete CDR3 reads CASSLSEGGTEVFF. The chain is built from TRBV26 and TRBJ1-1; the D is unclear. The read ends 1 residue before the CDR3 terminus; that terminus is restored from the germline J gene. CDR3 size: 14 residues. Per germline, CDR1 KGHPV and CDR2 FQNQEV (reference sequence). V gave up 0 bases and J gave up 4 bases, with 9 bases separating them.

This clone has only one observation. Genes and germline are mouse. The CDR3 extends 1 residue past the end of the read, so its final part is completed from the germline J gene. The chain couples TRBV13-3 to TRBJ2-3; 10 bases fit TRBD1. The CDR3 runs to 16 residues. Germline V gives CDR1 NNHDY, CDR2 SYVADS. V gave up 5 bases and J gave up 3 bases; unmatched junction bases: 9. The sequenced part of the CDR3 DNA is TGTGCCAGCAGCCGCGACAGGGGGCGCTGGGCAGAAACGCTGTAT. Translated: CASSRDRGRWAETLY. The CDR3 in full is CASSRDRGRWAETLYF.

This clone is large (0.1 to 1%) by share. Gene labels here are mouse ones. The sequenced part of the CDR3 DNA is TGTGCCAGCAGTTTGGCACGGAACTATGCTGAGCAGTTC. Its translation is CASSLARNYAEQF. From start to end, the CDR3 is CASSLARNYAEQFF. The chain has TRBV14 and TRBJ2-1; D unclear. The sequenced fragment ends 1 residue before the CDR3 boundary, so the rest is inferred from the germline J gene. V lost 2 bases, J lost 1 base, and 7 bases lay in between. CDR3 length: 14 amino acids. Germline values: CDR1 SGHDT, CDR2 FRDEAV.

As for this clone: Only one base separates this from a far larger clonotype, so it likely reflects a read error. Each gene name is a mouse one. The CDR3 extends 1 residue past the end of the read, so its final part is completed from the germline J gene. Other DNA sequences in the sample encode the same CDR3. V gene TRBV13-1 combines with J gene TRBJ1-4; D is ambiguous. The length of the CDR3 is 12 residues. Per germline, CDR1 NSHNY and CDR2 SYGAGN. CDR3 bases read: TGTGCCAGCAGCGATGCTAACGAAAGATTATTT. This translates into CASSDANERLF. In full, the CDR3 reads CASSDANERLFF.

This clone was seen a few times. Mouse gene names and germline throughout. The CDR3 is cut off 1 residue early in the read; its end comes from the germline J gene. The rearrangement uses TRBV26 and TRBJ1-1; the D gene is possibly TRBD1 (5 bases). Trimming shortened V by 1 base and J by 7 bases, and 7 bases separated the two germline ends. CDR1 is KGHPV, CDR2 FQNQEV, per germline (reference sequence). This CDR3 has 12 residues. The covered CDR3 bases are TGTGCCAGCAGTCTGTGGGGGGGAGAAGTCTTC. It translates to CASSLWGGEVF. The CDR3, in full, reads CASSLWGGEVFF.

Worth noting for this clone: The genes are named according to mouse. The CDR3 end falls 1 residue outside the read, so it is completed with the germline J gene. The J gene is TRBJ1-1, the V gene TRBV26, with 7 bases that match TRBD1. The J segment lost 5 bases and the V segment lost 6 bases, leaving 6 bases of the junction unmatched. Germline CDR1 KGHPV, CDR2 FQNQEV (reference sequence). The CDR3 totals 13 residues. The CDR3 is CASRWDRGTEVFF. The sequenced CDR3 bases are TGTGCCAGCAGGTGGGACAGAGGAACAGAAGTCTTC.

Regarding this clone: The germline and genes are mouse ones. The observed sequence ends 1 residue before the CDR3 terminus, with the missing tail filled in from the germline J gene. V and J are TRBV3 and TRBJ2-7; D uncertain. This CDR3 contains 13 residues. V lost 5 bases and J lost 0, with 8 bases in between. Germline V gives CDR1 SNHLY, CDR2 FYNGKV (reference sequence). Partial CDR3 DNA: TGTGCCAGCAGCCACCGGTACTCCTATGAACAGTAC. Translating it yields CASSHRYSYEQY. The complete CDR3 reads CASSHRYSYEQYF. The full variable domain, its missing parts supplied by reference TRBV3 and TRBJ2-7, is GPKVLQIPSHQIIDMGQMVTLNCDPVSNHLYFYWYKQILGQQMEFLVNFYNGKVMEKSKLFKDQFSVERPDGSYFTLKIQPTALEDSAVYFCASSHRYSYEQYFGPGTRLTVL.

Comments on this clone: Mouse gene names and germline throughout. The read ends 1 residue early relative to the CDR3; the germline J gene fills the gap. The V and J genes are TRBV13-2 and TRBJ1-3; 7 bases match TRBD1. CDR1 is NNHNN, CDR2 SYGAGS, per germline (reference sequence). CDR3 length equals 14 residues. The junction had 4 bases not matched to a gene; V was cut back by 7 bases and J by 0 bases. The sequenced CDR3 bases are TGTGCCAGCAGTGGGACAGTTTCTGGAAATACGCTCTAT. This sequence encodes CASSGTVSGNTLY. The full CDR3 protein is CASSGTVSGNTLYF.

On this clone itself: Germline and genes: mouse. The read terminates 1 residue before the CDR3 end, so the remaining end is supplied by the germline J gene. V is TRBV13-1 and J is TRBJ1-3; TRBD1 agrees at 9 bases. J gave up 3 bases and V 7 bases, and 5 bases lay outside the gene matches. Germline-derived CDR1 and CDR2 are NSHNY and SYGAGN. This CDR3 region has 14 residues. The DNA read from the CDR3 is TGTGCCAGCGGTGGGGACAGGGTTGGAAATACGCTCTAT. Protein product: CASGGDRVGNTLY. From start to end, the CDR3 is CASGGDRVGNTLYF.

This clone is labeled as large. The genes and germline here are from mouse. The observed sequence ends 1 residue before the CDR3 terminus, with the missing tail filled in from the germline J gene. The V and J genes are TRBV13-1 and TRBJ2-7, with 9 positions matching TRBD1. The V gene end was trimmed by 5 bases and the J gene end by 4 bases; junction bases not matched to a gene: 1. The CDR3 runs to 12 residues. Germline V gene sequence: CDR1 NSHNY, CDR2 SYGAGN. The CDR3 bases that were read are TGTGCCAGCAGGGACAGGGGTTATGAACAGTAC. Its translation: CASRDRGYEQY. The whole CDR3 reads CASRDRGYEQYF.

Comment on this clone: Gene names refer to mouse genes. Incomplete CDR3 DNA: TGTGCCAGCGGTGAAGGAAACAACGAAAGATTATTT. Encoded protein: CASGEGNNERLF. The whole CDR3 is CASGEGNNERLFF. V and J are TRBV13-2 and TRBJ1-4; no clear D. The read terminates 1 residue before the CDR3 end, so the remaining end is supplied by the germline J gene. CDR3 size: 13 residues. Germline V gives CDR1 NNHNN, CDR2 SYGAGS (reference sequence). Between the trimmed V and J ends, which lost 2 bases and 4 bases, there was a span of 6 bases.

Judged by abundance, this clone is medium-sized. Germline and genes here are mouse. The observed sequence ends 1 residue before the CDR3 terminus, with the missing tail filled in from the germline J gene. The rearrangement joins TRBV26 to TRBJ2-7, with D unclear. The CDR3 consists of 13 residues. The germline gives CDR1 KGHPV, CDR2 FQNQEV (reference sequence). The germline V and J ends were trimmed by 0 bases and 3 bases, with 6 bases remaining between them. The CDR3 spells CASSLSGSYEQYF. Incomplete CDR3 DNA: TGTGCCAGCAGTCTGTCTGGCAGCTATGAACAGTAC.

With regard to this clone: The listed genes are named as in mouse. Read data end 1 residue before the CDR3 end; the end is taken from the germline J gene. The rearrangement links TRBV26 to TRBJ2-5; 9 bases align to TRBD1. V shed 4 bases, J shed 6 bases, and the junction held 5 bases outside the gene matches. Germline V gene lookup returns CDR1 KGHPV and CDR2 FQNQEV (reference sequence). The CDR3 has 14 residues. CDR3 sequence: CASSPGTGWDTQYF. The CDR3 bases that were read are TGTGCCAGCAGTCCCGGGACAGGGTGGGACACCCAGTAC.